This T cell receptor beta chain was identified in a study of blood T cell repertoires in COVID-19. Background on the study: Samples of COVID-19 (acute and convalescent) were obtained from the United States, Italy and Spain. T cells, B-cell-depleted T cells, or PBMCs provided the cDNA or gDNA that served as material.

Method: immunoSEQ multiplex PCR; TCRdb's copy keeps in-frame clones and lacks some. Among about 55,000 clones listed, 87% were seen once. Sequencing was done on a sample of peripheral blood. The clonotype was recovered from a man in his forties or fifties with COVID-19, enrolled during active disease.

The CDR3 DNA reads TGTGCCAGCAGTCCTATCACTGAAGCTTTCTTT. Residues: CASSPITEAFF. The chain recombines TRBV9 with TRBJ1-1; D unresolved. CDR1 is SGDLS and CDR2 is YYNGEE in the germline V gene. The CDR3 length is 11 residues. V lost 5 bases, J lost 4 bases, and 6 bases lay in between.